The following is a TCR beta chain sequence with its context. Antigen unknown. Germline V gives CDR1 LGHNA, CDR2 YSLEER. The CDR3 spans 16 residues. V lost 0 bases to trimming and J lost 3 bases, with 14 bases between them. This entry is derived from a study of cytomegalovirus exposure and HLA in healthy donors. Donors had nominal health at sampling but likely had unrecorded immune exposures. Study-level results: TRBV6-2, TRBV6-3 and some other V segments were excluded as indistinguishable.

The study ran its PCR with 60 Vbeta and 13 Jbeta primers. The protocol was immunoSEQ multiplex PCR, while the TCRdb copy is restricted to in-frame clones and leaves out a portion. The sample carries roughly 99,000 clones, 75% to 85% recorded once. This TCR came from a woman in her 40s in good health and CMV-seronegative. Sequenced input: PBMCs. The chain couples TRBV4-3 to TRBJ1-2; TRBD1 is a possible D gene (6 bases). CDR3 sequence reads: CASSQDGQNEHYGYTF. In DNA form, the CDR3 reads TGCGCCAGCAGCCAAGACGGACAGAACGAGCACTATGGCTACACCTTC.